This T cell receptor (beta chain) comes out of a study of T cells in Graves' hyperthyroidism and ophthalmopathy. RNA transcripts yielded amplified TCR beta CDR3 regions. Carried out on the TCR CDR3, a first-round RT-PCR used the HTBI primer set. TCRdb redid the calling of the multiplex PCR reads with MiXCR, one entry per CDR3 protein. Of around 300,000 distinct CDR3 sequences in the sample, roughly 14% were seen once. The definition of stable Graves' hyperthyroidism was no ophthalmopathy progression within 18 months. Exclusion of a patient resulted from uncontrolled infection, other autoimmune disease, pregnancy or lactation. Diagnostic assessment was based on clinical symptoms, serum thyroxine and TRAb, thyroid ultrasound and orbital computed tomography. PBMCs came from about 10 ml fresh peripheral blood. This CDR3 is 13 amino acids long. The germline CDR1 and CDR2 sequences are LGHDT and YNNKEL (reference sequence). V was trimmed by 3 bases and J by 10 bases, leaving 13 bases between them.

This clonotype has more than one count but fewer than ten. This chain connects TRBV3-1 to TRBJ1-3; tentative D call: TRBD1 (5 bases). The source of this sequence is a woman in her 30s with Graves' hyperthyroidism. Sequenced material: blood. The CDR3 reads CASSQGTRGTIYF. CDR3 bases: TGTGCCAGCAGCCAGGGGACCCGGGGGACCATATATTTT.